The sequence of this TCR beta chain was determined in a study of blood T cell repertoires in COVID-19. The study drew participants aged about 18 to 89 years from approximately 23 US areas. Categorization into cohorts depended on clinical history that participants reported. Recovered Cohort 3 donors showed two negative PCRs, clearance, or symptom resolution. Authors' processing steps: Reference gene primer amplification gave nucleated cell count estimates. The method was immunoSEQ multiplex PCR; TCRdb's version includes in-frame clones alone and lacks a portion of them. From that table come the V and J calls and clone size; the DNA was used to work out D and trimming. The table lists roughly 170,000 clones, around 73% of them singletons. CDR3 length: 15 amino acids. Germline V CDR1 and CDR2: MNHEY, SVGEGT. V shed 0 bases and J shed 3 bases, with 6 bases lying between them.

The chain employs TRBV6-2 or TRBV6-3 and TRBJ2-6; D may be TRBD1 (5 bases). The sample was PBMCs or T cells enriched from blood (not recorded which). The sequence came from a woman aged 50 to 65 who had recovered from COVID-19. The CDR3 sequence is CASSYSQGGANVLTF. The CDR3 DNA reads as TGTGCCAGCAGTTACTCGCAGGGTGGGGCCAACGTCCTGACTTTC.